Detailed here is one T cell receptor beta chain. V dropped 6 bases and J dropped 4; count of bases not matched to a gene: 8. The CDR3 has 16 amino acids. Germline values: CDR1 MDHEN, CDR2 SYDVKM. The entry originates in a study of technical replicates of blood from several donors. Generated by immunoSEQ multiplex PCR, the TCRdb table keeps only in-frame clones and is missing some. The sample lists around 100,000 clones, 95% occurring once. The V call is TRBV28, the J call TRBJ2-1; 11 nucleotides line up with TRBD1. The sequence was collected from a human donor in good health. Sequenced: T cells isolated from PBMCs. This chain's CDR3 is CASSKGTGGRYNEQFF. The DNA of the CDR3 is TGTGCCAGCAGCAAGGGGACAGGGGGAAGGTACAATGAGCAGTTCTTC.